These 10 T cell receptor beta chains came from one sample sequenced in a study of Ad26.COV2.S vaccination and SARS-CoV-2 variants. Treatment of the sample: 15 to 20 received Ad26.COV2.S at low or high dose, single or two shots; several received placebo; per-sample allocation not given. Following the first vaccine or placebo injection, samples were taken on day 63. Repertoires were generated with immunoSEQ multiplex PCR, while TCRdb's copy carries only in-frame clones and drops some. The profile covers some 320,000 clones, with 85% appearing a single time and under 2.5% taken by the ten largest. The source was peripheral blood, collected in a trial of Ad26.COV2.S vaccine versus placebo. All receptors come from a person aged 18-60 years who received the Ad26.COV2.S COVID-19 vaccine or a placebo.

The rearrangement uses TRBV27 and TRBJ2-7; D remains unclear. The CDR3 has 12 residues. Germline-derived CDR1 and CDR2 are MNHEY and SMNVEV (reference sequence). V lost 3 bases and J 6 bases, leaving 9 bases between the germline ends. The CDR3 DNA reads TGTGCCAGCAGTTTGTCAACCGGCGAGCAGTACTTC. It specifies CASSLSTGEQYF.

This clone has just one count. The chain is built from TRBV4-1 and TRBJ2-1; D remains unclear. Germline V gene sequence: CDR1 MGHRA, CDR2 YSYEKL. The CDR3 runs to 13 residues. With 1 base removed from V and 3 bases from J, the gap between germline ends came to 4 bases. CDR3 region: CASSQGLYNEQFF. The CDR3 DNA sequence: TGCGCCAGCAGCCAAGGACTCTACAATGAGCAGTTCTTC.

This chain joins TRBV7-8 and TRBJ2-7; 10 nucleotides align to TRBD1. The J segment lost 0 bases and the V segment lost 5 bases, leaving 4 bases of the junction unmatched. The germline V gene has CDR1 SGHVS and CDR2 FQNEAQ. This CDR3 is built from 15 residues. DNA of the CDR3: TGTGCCAGCAGCCCCGGACAGGGGGTCTCCTACGAGCAGTACTTC. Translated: CASSPGQGVSYEQYF.

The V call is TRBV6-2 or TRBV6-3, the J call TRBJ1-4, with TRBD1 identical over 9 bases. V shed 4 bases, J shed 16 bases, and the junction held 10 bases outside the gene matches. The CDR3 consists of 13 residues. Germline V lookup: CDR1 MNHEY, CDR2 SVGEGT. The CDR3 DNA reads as TGTGCCAGCAGTTCCTCTTCACGACAGGGGGAGTTTTTT. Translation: CASSSSSRQGEFF.

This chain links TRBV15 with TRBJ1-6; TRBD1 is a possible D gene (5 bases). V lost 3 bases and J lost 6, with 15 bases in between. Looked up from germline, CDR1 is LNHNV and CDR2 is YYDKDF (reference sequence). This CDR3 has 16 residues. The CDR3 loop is CATSRGVGAGNSPLHF. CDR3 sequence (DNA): TGTGCCACCAGCAGGGGGGTCGGGGCTGGTAATTCACCCCTCCACTTT.

For the CDR3, the DNA is TGTGCCAGCAGTCAACCCGGACAGGTCCGGTACTTC. This encodes CASSQPGQVRYF. The chain joins TRBV28 to TRBJ2-5, with 7 bases aligning to TRBD1. The V segment lost 5 bases and the J segment 13 bases; nucleotides outside the gene matches: 10. Per germline, CDR1 MDHEN and CDR2 SYDVKM. The CDR3 covers 12 residues.

The DNA of the CDR3 is TGTGCCAGCAGCAAAGCGCGGGATGGACAGGGAGATGGCTACACCTTC. Translating gives CASSKARDGQGDGYTF. This rearrangement joins TRBV21-1 to TRBJ1-2; the table's D call, TRBD1, has no DNA check behind it. TRBV21-1 is shown as a pseudogene. This CDR3 region has 16 residues.

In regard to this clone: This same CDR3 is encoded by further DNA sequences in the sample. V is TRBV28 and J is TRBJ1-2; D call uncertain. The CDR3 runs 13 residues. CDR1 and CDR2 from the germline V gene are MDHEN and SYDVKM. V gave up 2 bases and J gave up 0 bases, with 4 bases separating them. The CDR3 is CASSLGANYGYTF. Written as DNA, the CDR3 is TGTGCCAGCAGTTTAGGGGCTAACTATGGCTACACCTTC.

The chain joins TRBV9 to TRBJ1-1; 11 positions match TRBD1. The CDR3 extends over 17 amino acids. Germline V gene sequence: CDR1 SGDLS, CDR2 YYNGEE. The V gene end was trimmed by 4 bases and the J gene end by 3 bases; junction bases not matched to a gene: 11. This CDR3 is CASSSLRTGGMYTEAFF. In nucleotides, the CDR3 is TGTGCCAGCAGCTCACTACGGACAGGGGGCATGTACACTGAAGCTTTCTTT.

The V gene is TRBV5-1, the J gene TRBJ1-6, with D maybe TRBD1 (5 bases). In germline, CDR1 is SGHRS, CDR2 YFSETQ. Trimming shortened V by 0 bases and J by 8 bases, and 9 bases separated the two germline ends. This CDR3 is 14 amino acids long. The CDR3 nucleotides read TGCGCCAGCAGCTTGGGGGGCGGGGATTCACCCCTCCACTTT. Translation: CASSLGGGDSPLHF.